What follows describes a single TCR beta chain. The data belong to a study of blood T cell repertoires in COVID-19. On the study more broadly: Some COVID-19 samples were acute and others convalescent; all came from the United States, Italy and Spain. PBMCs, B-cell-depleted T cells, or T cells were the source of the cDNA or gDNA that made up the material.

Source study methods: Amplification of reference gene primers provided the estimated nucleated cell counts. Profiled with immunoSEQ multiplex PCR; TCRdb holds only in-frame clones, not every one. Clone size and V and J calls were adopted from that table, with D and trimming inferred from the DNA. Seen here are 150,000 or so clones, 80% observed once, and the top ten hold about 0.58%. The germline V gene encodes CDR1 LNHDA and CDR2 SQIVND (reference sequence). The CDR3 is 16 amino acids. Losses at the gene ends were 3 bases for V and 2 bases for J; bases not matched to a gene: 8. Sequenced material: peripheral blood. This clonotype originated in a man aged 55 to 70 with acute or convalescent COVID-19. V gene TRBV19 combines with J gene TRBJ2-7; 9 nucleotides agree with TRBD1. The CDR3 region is CASSMIPGTGPYEQYF. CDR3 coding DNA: TGTGCCAGTAGTATGATACCCGGGACAGGGCCCTACGAGCAGTACTTC. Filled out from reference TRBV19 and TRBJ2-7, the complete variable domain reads DGGITQSPKYLFRKEGQNVTLSCEQNLNHDAMYWYRQDPGQGLRLIYYSQIVNDFQKGDIAEGYSVSREKKESFPLTVTSAQKNPTAFYLCASSMIPGTGPYEQYFGPGTRLTVT.